This T cell receptor (beta chain) was identified in a study of blood T cell repertoires in COVID-19. Study context: Some COVID-19 samples were acute and others convalescent; all came from the United States, Italy and Spain. The cDNA or gDNA used as material had been derived from T cells, B-cell-depleted T cells, or PBMCs.

CDR3 length: 15 residues. Per germline, CDR1 SGHNT and CDR2 YYREEE (reference sequence). Trimming removed 4 bases from V and 4 bases from J; junction bases left unmatched: 5. Original analysis: How many nucleated cells were present was estimated from reference gene primer amplification. The method was immunoSEQ multiplex PCR; TCRdb's version includes in-frame clones alone and lacks a portion of them. D and trimming were read from the DNA, whereas the V and J calls and clone size are those reported in that table. The sample carries about 58,000 clones, more than 85% recorded once. This receptor was obtained from a human donor with active COVID-19. The donor label of this sample is uncertain. Sequencing was done on a sample of peripheral blood. The chain links TRBV5-4 to TRBJ1-6, with TRBD1 matching 7 bases. The CDR3 loop is CASSTGTEYNSPLHF. The CDR3 bases are TGTGCCAGCAGCACTGGGACAGAGTATAATTCACCCCTCCACTTT.